These 31 T cell receptor beta chains came from one sample sequenced in a study of T cell responses to AZD1222 COVID-19 vaccine. Profiled with immunoSEQ multiplex PCR; TCRdb holds only in-frame clones, not every one. The data contain 140,000 to 150,000 clones, around nine tenths of them singletons. Sequenced here: peripheral blood, sampled on day 0 of AZD1222 vaccination. These TCRs come from an adult in good health.

The rearrangement joins TRBV27 to TRBJ1-1, with D possibly matching TRBD1 (6 bases). Germline V gene lookup returns CDR1 MNHEY and CDR2 SMNVEV (reference sequence). V lost 5 bases, J lost 1 base, and 8 bases lay in between. This CDR3 is built from 13 residues. In DNA form, the CDR3 reads TGTGCCAGCAGTAAACAGGGGAACACTGAAGCTTTCTTT. Its protein product is CASSKQGNTEAFF.

The chain has TRBV6-1 and TRBJ2-2, with 11 bases matching TRBD1. V gave up 2 bases and J gave up 4 bases; unmatched junction bases: 3. Germline values: CDR1 MNHNS, CDR2 SASEGT. The CDR3 has 16 amino acids. The DNA of the CDR3 is TGTGCCAGCAGTGAACGTGGGACAGGGGGCACCGGGGAGCTGTTTTTT. It encodes CASSERGTGGTGELFF.

V usage is TRBV20-1 and J usage is TRBJ1-1; D is possibly TRBD1 (5 bases). Trimming removed 6 bases from V and 6 bases from J, with 11 bases in between. Germline loops: CDR1 DFQATT, CDR2 SNEGSKA (reference sequence). The CDR3 loop spans 11 amino acids. The CDR3 bases are TGCAGTGCAGGGAGGGGCCCTGAAGCTTTCTTT. It is translated as CSAGRGPEAFF.

This chain uses TRBV19 with TRBJ2-5; no clear D gene. The CDR3 consists of 13 residues. In germline, CDR1 is LNHDA, CDR2 SQIVND (reference sequence). V was cut by 6 bases and J by 2 bases, with 10 bases left in between. CDR3 DNA sequence: TGTGCCAGTAGGCCGATATTTCAAGAGACCCAGTACTTC. This gives the protein CASRPIFQETQYF.

The V and J genes are TRBV5-4 and TRBJ2-3; D is undetermined. CDR1 SGHNT and CDR2 YYREEE come from the germline V gene (reference sequence). Trimming took 6 bases from V and 2 from J, leaving 13 bases between them. CDR3 length: 14 amino acids. The CDR3 DNA reads as TGTGCCAGCAACTGGGGTTTAAACACAGATACGCAGTATTTT. Translation: CASNWGLNTDTQYF.

This chain uses TRBV7-9 with TRBJ2-3; the D is unclear. CDR1 is SEHNR, CDR2 FQNEAQ, per germline (reference sequence). Between the trimmed V and J ends, which lost 1 base and 4 bases, there was a span of 3 bases. The CDR3 is made up of 12 amino acids. CDR3 region: CASSLDADTQYF. CDR3 DNA sequence: TGTGCCAGCAGCTTAGACGCAGATACGCAGTATTTT.

The V gene is TRBV5-5, the J gene TRBJ1-2, with a possible D match to TRBD1 (6 bases). V dropped 1 base and J dropped 3 bases, with 10 bases sitting between them. The CDR3 has 14 amino acids. From germline, CDR1 is SGHKS and CDR2 YYEKEE (reference sequence). Here the CDR3 reads CASSLQGLDYGYTF. The CDR3, as DNA: TGTGCCAGCAGCTTGCAGGGGCTGGACTATGGCTACACCTTC.

The chain combines TRBV2 with TRBJ1-5; 7 positions agree with TRBD1. This CDR3 spans 14 amino acids. After removal of 8 bases from V and 6 bases from J, the junction contained 10 bases not matched to a gene. The V gene's germline CDR1 is SNHLY and CDR2 FYNNEI. The CDR3 here is CASGRQGRGQPQHF. The CDR3 nucleotides read TGTGCCAGCGGCCGACAGGGACGAGGTCAGCCCCAGCATTTT.

The chain employs TRBV15 and TRBJ1-3; 7 nucleotides align to TRBD1. Trimming took 1 base from V and 3 from J; bases not matched to a gene: 6. The CDR3 runs 16 residues. Germline CDR1 reads LNHNV; CDR2 reads YYDKDF (reference sequence). The CDR3 DNA sequence: TGTGCCACCAGCAGAGTTGACAGGGACTTTGGAAACACCATATATTTT. Residues: CATSRVDRDFGNTIYF. The full variable domain, with the rest looked up from reference TRBV15 and TRBJ1-3, is DAMVIQNPRYQVTQFGKPVTLSCSQTLNHNVMYWYQQKSSQAPKLLFHYYDKDFNNEADTPDNFQSRRPNTSFCFLDIRSPGLGDTAMYLCATSRVDRDFGNTIYFGEGSWLTVV.

J is TRBJ2-3 and V is TRBV9; no firm D call. The germline gives CDR1 SGDLS, CDR2 YYNGEE. V shed 6 bases and J shed 2 bases, with 13 bases lying between them. The CDR3 is 14 residues long. The CDR3 protein is CASNPSRITDTQYF. DNA for the CDR3: TGTGCCAGCAACCCCTCTCGGATCACAGATACGCAGTATTTT.

This sequence joins TRBV9 and TRBJ1-5; D is unresolved. Germline CDR1 reads SGDLS; CDR2 reads YYNGEE. The ends were cut back, 3 bases at V and 5 bases at J, with 12 bases in the middle. This CDR3 region has 14 residues. CDR3 protein: CASSANPEDQPQHF. CDR3 DNA sequence: TGTGCCAGCAGCGCCAACCCCGAGGATCAGCCCCAGCATTTT.

CDR3 region: CASSKVGAYEQYF. CDR3 in DNA: TGTGCCAGCAGCAAAGTTGGGGCCTACGAGCAGTACTTC. The chain employs TRBV21-1 and TRBJ2-7. TRBV21-1 is noted as a pseudogene. The CDR3 runs to 13 residues.

This clone was detected once. This chain joins TRBV28 and TRBJ2-1, with D possibly TRBD2 on 5 matching bases. CDR3 size: 16 residues. Looked up from germline, CDR1 is MDHEN and CDR2 is SYDVKM. V lost 2 bases and J lost 6, with 17 bases in between. As DNA, the CDR3 is TGTGCCAGCAGTTTACGGGGAAGAATGCCACCCAATGAGCAGTTCTTC. It is translated as CASSLRGRMPPNEQFF.

The rearrangement links TRBV7-9 to TRBJ2-3; 8 nucleotides agree with TRBD2. The CDR3 totals 13 residues. Looked up from germline, CDR1 is SEHNR and CDR2 is FQNEAQ (reference sequence). V lost 7 bases and J lost 4; bases outside the gene matches: 4. CDR3 amino acids: CASTPGGADTQYF. CDR3 DNA sequence: TGTGCCAGCACCCCCGGGGGGGCAGATACGCAGTATTTT.

The chain joins TRBV7-9 to TRBJ1-4; D remains unclear. The CDR3 consists of 15 residues. V shed 4 bases and J shed 4 bases, with 13 bases lying between them. Germline values: CDR1 SEHNR, CDR2 FQNEAQ (reference sequence). CDR3 region: CASSSFSVLNEKLFF. The CDR3 DNA reads as TGTGCCAGCAGCTCTTTTAGTGTACTTAATGAAAAACTGTTTTTT.

The rearrangement links TRBV7-3 to TRBJ1-2; TRBD1 might be the D (5 bases). Looked up from germline, CDR1 is SGHTA and CDR2 is FQGTGA. The length of the CDR3 is 13 residues. Trimming left V 2 bases short and J 7 bases short, with 11 bases between. The CDR3 sequence: CASSLVGEVGYTF. The CDR3 DNA is TGTGCCAGCAGCTTAGTGGGGGAGGTTGGCTACACCTTC.

This clone has more than one count but fewer than ten. This sequence joins TRBV29-1 and TRBJ2-2; 11 bases match TRBD2. V shed 6 bases, J shed 0 bases, and the junction held 9 bases outside the gene matches. Per the germline V gene, CDR1 is SQVTM and CDR2 is ANQGSEA. This CDR3 contains 17 residues. CDR3 in amino acids: CSVSSGRASTNTGELFF. CDR3 nucleotide sequence: TGCAGCGTCAGTAGCGGGAGGGCGTCGACGAACACCGGGGAGCTGTTTTTT.

V is TRBV19 and J is TRBJ1-4; a possible D gene is TRBD1 (6 bases). The CDR3 is 16 residues long. V shed 3 bases and J shed 0 bases, with 11 bases lying between them. The germline gives CDR1 LNHDA, CDR2 SQIVND (reference sequence). This CDR3 reads CASSIRGPSTNEKLFF. The CDR3 coding sequence is TGTGCCAGTAGTATCCGGGGGCCCTCAACTAATGAAAAACTGTTTTTT.

The J gene is TRBJ1-1, the V gene TRBV6-5, with 7 bases matching TRBD1. V shed 4 bases and J 11 bases; nucleotides not matched to a gene: 7. The CDR3 consists of 12 residues. CDR1 and CDR2 (germline): MNHEY, SVGAGI. The CDR3 DNA reads as TGTGCCAGCAGTTTCAGGGGGACCGTTGCTTTCTTT. Translating it yields CASSFRGTVAFF.

V and J are TRBV28 and TRBJ2-7; 9 bases are shared with TRBD2. The V and J ends lost 4 bases and 0 bases, in that order; junction bases with no gene match: 13. The CDR3 runs to 18 residues. Germline CDR1 and CDR2: MDHEN and SYDVKM. In DNA, the CDR3 is TGTGCCAGCAGTTCCCCGGGACTAGCATTAAGAAGCTCCTACGAGCAGTACTTC. It yields the protein CASSSPGLALRSSYEQYF.

The chain has TRBV3-1 (or the pseudogene TRBV3-2) and TRBJ1-6; 8 bases map to TRBD1. Looked up from germline, CDR1 is LGHDT and CDR2 is YNNKEL (reference sequence). This CDR3 is 15 amino acids long. Losses at the gene ends were 0 bases for V and 5 bases for J; bases not matched to a gene: 0. CDR3 residues: CASSQEDRDNSPLHF. As DNA, the CDR3 is TGTGCCAGCAGCCAAGAGGACAGGGATAATTCACCCCTCCACTTT.

The chain is built from TRBV19 and TRBJ1-6; D may be TRBD1 (5 bases). The germline V and J ends were trimmed by 6 bases and 17 bases, with 14 bases remaining between them. The CDR3 has 11 residues. Germline CDR1 reads LNHDA; CDR2 reads SQIVND (reference sequence). The CDR3 nucleotides read TGTGCCAGTAGGAGGGCAGGGCTCGTCCACTTT. Protein sequence: CASRRAGLVHF. Looking up the rest from reference TRBV19 and TRBJ1-6 gives the full variable domain: DGGITQSPKYLFRKEGQNVTLSCEQNLNHDAMYWYRQDPGQGLRLIYYSQIVNDFQKGDIAEGYSVSREKKESFPLTVTSAQKNPTAFYLCASRRAGLVHFGNGTRLTVT.

The chain employs TRBV7-2 and TRBJ2-2; no reliable D call. V lost 5 bases, J lost 3 bases, and 16 bases lay in between. This CDR3 comprises 16 residues. CDR1 and CDR2 from the germline V gene are SGHTA and FQGNSA. The chain's CDR3 is CASSPRSPPHTGELFF. CDR3 nucleotide sequence: TGTGCCAGCAGCCCCCGTAGTCCACCCCACACCGGGGAGCTGTTTTTT.

The V and J genes are TRBV20-1 and TRBJ1-4; D is ambiguous. The CDR3 consists of 11 residues. Per the germline V gene, CDR1 is DFQATT and CDR2 is SNEGSKA (reference sequence). V was pared by 4 bases and J by 3 bases, with 3 bases between. The CDR3 loop reads CSAKSNEKLFF. CDR3 bases: TGCAGTGCTAAGTCTAATGAAAAACTGTTTTTT.

J is TRBJ2-7 and V is TRBV7-2; TRBD2 agrees at 7 bases. CDR1 and CDR2 from the germline V gene are SGHTA and FQGNSA. J lost 4 bases, V lost 5 bases, and 14 bases had no gene match. The CDR3 spans 16 residues. The CDR3 sequence is CASSTPRRGIGYEQYF. In DNA, the CDR3 is TGTGCCAGCAGCACCCCTCGGCGGGGGATAGGGTACGAGCAGTACTTC.

The chain is built from TRBV19 and TRBJ1-5; D gene unclear. This CDR3 spans 13 amino acids. Per the germline V gene, CDR1 is LNHDA and CDR2 is SQIVND (reference sequence). Deletions cut 5 bases from V and 4 bases from J, with 9 bases between. The CDR3 DNA reads TGTGCCAGTAGTGATCAGATAAATCAGCCCCAGCATTTT. It is translated as CASSDQINQPQHF.

V usage is TRBV5-6 and J usage is TRBJ2-5, with 8 nucleotides matching TRBD2. The V and J ends lost 0 bases and 5 bases, in that order; junction bases with no gene match: 6. This CDR3 region has 15 residues. The germline V gene encodes CDR1 SGHDT and CDR2 YYEEEE. Written as DNA, the CDR3 is TGTGCCAGCAGCTTGGCGGGGGGGCCCTGGGAGACCCAGTACTTC. Residues: CASSLAGGPWETQYF.

The CDR3 DNA sequence: TGCAGCGTAGGTGACCAGGGGAATCAGCCCCAGCATTTT. Translated: CSVGDQGNQPQHF. The J gene is TRBJ1-5, the V gene TRBV29-1, with D maybe TRBD1 (6 bases). The length of the CDR3 is 13 residues. Trimming shortened V by 6 bases and J by 4 bases, and 13 bases separated the two germline ends. The germline V gene has CDR1 SQVTM and CDR2 ANQGSEA.

The rearrangement links TRBV15 to TRBJ2-3, with 8 nucleotides matching TRBD2. The CDR3 has 16 residues. V gave up 0 bases and J gave up 3 bases; unmatched junction bases: 5. CDR1 is LNHNV and CDR2 is YYDKDF in the germline V gene (reference sequence). The CDR3 loop reads CATSRERAGETDTQYF. As DNA, the CDR3 is TGTGCCACCAGCAGAGAACGAGCGGGGGAGACAGATACGCAGTATTTT.

This chain joins TRBV10-3 and TRBJ2-1, with a possible D match to TRBD2 (5 bases). The CDR3 is 15 residues long. Trimming removed 3 bases from V and 12 bases from J, with 21 bases in between. The germline V gene encodes CDR1 ENHRY and CDR2 SYGVKD. Here the CDR3 reads CAISETSGTPEGQFF. In nucleotides, the CDR3 is TGTGCCATCAGTGAAACCAGCGGAACACCCGAGGGGCAGTTCTTC.

This rearrangement joins TRBV5-5 to TRBJ2-1; 12 nucleotides line up with TRBD2. From germline, CDR1 is SGHKS and CDR2 YYEKEE (reference sequence). With 4 bases clipped from V and 2 bases from J, the junction kept 7 bases outside the gene matches. The CDR3 is made up of 17 amino acids. The CDR3 DNA follows: TGTGCCAGCAGCAGGGGACTAGCGGGCGGGACCTACAATGAGCAGTTCTTC. It is translated as CASSRGLAGGTYNEQFF.